This TCR beta chain was observed in a study of cytomegalovirus exposure and HLA in healthy donors. With 6 bases clipped from V and 0 bases from J, the junction kept 18 bases outside the gene matches. The germline V gene encodes CDR1 SGHDN and CDR2 FVKESK. There are 20 residues in the CDR3. For this clone: Antigen specificity is unknown.

The PCR employed 60 Vbeta primers together with 13 Jbeta primers. Clones were read by immunoSEQ multiplex PCR, and TCRdb kept only the in-frame ones, dropping some. The sample shows 65,000 to 95,000 clones, roughly 73% of them seen only once. Overall study findings and caveats: Productive rates of about 90% or about 30% were seen for most TCR beta V segments in an earlier analysis. Follow-up analysis found HLA locus-dependent TCR association rates, highest for DRB1 and lowest for HLA-C. Roughly even sequencing depth across donors was the assumption behind the presence/absence analyses. It was reported that the classifier diagnosed cytomegalovirus status with high specificity and sensitivity in both the original and validation cohorts.

Sequenced material: PBMCs. This clonotype was sampled from a male donor in good health and CMV-seropositive. This chain connects TRBV14 to TRBJ1-3; the match to TRBD1 covers 9 bases. The CDR3 DNA reads as TGTGCCAGCAGACCGGCCGGGACAGGGACCCCCTTCCACTCTGGAAACACCATATATTTT. It translates to CASRPAGTGTPFHSGNTIYF.